The 3 T cell receptor beta chains presented below share a single source sample, sequenced in a study of cytomegalovirus exposure and HLA in healthy donors. Use of 60 Vbeta and 13 Jbeta primers characterized the PCR. This table comes from immunoSEQ multiplex PCR, and its TCRdb copy is limited to in-frame clones, with some not included. The table shows 100,000 to 150,000 clones, with around 77% occurring only once. The sequenced sample consisted of PBMCs. These receptor sequences come from a woman in her forties or fifties in good health and CMV-seronegative.

The chain recombines TRBV7-9 with TRBJ1-3, with D perhaps TRBD1 (5 bases). V lost 3 bases, J lost 0 bases, and 9 bases lay in between. The germline V gene encodes CDR1 SEHNR and CDR2 FQNEAQ (reference sequence). CDR3 length: 15 amino acids. CDR3 nucleotides: TGTGCCAGCAGCTTCGGACAAGCCTCTGGAAACACCATATATTTT. Translation gives CASSFGQASGNTIYF.

The chain joins TRBV6-4 to TRBJ2-5; 7 positions match TRBD2. With 6 bases clipped from V and 0 bases from J, the junction kept 10 bases outside the gene matches. This CDR3 contains 16 residues. Looked up from germline, CDR1 is MRHNA and CDR2 is SNTAGT. DNA of the CDR3: TGTGCCAGCAGCGCAGGGTGGGGAGGGTACCAAGAGACCCAGTACTTC. This gives the protein CASSAGWGGYQETQYF.

The chain employs TRBV5-1 and TRBJ2-5; 9 nucleotides line up with TRBD2. V lost 3 bases, J lost 1 base, and 4 bases stayed unmatched. Per germline, CDR1 SGHRS and CDR2 YFSETQ. The CDR3 totals 15 residues. CDR3 nucleotides: TGCGCCAGCAGCTCTAGCGGGACAACCCAAGAGACCCAGTACTTC. Translation gives CASSSSGTTQETQYF.